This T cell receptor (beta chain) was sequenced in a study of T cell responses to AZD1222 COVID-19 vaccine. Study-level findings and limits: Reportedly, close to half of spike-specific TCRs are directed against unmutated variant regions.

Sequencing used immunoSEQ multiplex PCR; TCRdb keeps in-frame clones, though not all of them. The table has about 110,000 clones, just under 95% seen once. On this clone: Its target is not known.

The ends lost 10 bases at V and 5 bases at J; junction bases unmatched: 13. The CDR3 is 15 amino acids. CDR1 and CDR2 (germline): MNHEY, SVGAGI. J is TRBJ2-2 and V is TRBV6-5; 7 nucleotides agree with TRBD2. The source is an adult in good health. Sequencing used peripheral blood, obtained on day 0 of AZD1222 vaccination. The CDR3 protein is CATRHGREGTGELFF. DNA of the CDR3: TGTGCCACTAGACACGGCAGGGAGGGAACCGGGGAGCTGTTTTTT.